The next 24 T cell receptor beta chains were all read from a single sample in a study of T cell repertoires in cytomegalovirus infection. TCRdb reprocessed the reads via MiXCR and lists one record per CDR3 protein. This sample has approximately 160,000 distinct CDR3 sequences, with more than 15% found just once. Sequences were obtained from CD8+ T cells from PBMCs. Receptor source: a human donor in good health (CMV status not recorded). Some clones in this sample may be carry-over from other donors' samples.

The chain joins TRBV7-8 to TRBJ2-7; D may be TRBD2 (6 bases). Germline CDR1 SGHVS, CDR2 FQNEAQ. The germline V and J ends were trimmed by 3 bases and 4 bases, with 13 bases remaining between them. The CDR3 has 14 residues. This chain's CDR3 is CASSLWDSSYEQYF. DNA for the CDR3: TGTGCCAGCAGCTTGTGGGACTCTTCTTACGAGCAGTACTTC.

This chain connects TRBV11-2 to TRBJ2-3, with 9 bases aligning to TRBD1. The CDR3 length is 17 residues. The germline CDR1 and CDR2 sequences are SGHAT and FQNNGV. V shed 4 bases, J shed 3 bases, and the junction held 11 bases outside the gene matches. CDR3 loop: CASSSPRQGVRTDTQYF. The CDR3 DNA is TGTGCCAGCAGCTCCCCGAGACAGGGGGTAAGGACAGATACGCAGTATTTT.

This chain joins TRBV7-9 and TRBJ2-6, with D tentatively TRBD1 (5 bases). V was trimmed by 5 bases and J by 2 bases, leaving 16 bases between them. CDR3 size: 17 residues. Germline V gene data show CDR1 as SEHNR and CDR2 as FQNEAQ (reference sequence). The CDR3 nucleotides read TGTGCCAGCAGCCCGATGACAGTTCCCGCTGGGGCCAACGTCCTGACTTTC. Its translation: CASSPMTVPAGANVLTF.

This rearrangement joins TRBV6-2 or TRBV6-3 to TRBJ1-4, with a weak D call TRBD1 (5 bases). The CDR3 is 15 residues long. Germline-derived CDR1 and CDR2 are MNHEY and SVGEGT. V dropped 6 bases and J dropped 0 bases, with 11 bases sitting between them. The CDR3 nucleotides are TGTGCCAGCAGACGGACATTTGCAACTAATGAAAAACTGTTTTTT. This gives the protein CASRRTFATNEKLFF.

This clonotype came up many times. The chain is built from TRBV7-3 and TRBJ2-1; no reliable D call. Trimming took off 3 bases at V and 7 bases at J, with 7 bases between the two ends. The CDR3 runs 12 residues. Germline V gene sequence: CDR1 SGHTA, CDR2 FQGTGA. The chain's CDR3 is CASSFNINEQFF. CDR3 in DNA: TGTGCCAGCAGCTTTAACATAAATGAGCAGTTCTTC.

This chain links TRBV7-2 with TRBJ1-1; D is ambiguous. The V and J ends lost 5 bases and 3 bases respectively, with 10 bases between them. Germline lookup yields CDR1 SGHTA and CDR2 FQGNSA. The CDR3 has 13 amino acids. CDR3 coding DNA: TGTGCCAGCAGCGGCGGCAGGCACACTGAAGCTTTCTTT. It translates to CASSGGRHTEAFF.

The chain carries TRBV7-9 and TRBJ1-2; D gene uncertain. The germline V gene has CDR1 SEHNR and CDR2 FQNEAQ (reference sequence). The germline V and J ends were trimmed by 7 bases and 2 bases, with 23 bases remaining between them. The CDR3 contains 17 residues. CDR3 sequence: CASNPILRIPLNYGYTF. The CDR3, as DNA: TGTGCCAGCAACCCAATACTGAGGATCCCTCTAAACTATGGCTACACCTTC.

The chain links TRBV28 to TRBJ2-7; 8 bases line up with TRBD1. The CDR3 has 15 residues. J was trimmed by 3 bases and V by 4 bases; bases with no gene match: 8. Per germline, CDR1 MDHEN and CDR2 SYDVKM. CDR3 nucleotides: TGTGCCAGCAGTTCCAGGGACAGGCGAGGCTACGAGCAGTACTTC. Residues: CASSSRDRRGYEQYF.

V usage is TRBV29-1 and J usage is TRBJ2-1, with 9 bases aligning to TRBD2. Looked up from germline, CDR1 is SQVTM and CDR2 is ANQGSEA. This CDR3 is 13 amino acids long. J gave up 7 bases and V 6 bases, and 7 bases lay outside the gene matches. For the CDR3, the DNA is TGCAGCGTGGTTAGCGGGAGTCAGAATGAGCAGTTCTTC. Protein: CSVVSGSQNEQFF.

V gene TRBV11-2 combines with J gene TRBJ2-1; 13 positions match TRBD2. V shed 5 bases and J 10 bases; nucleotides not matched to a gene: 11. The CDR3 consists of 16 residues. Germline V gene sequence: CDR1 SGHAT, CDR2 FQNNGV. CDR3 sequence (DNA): TGTGCCAGCAGCCTGGGACTAGCGGGAAAGGCAGGGGAGCAGTTCTTC. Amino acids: CASSLGLAGKAGEQFF.

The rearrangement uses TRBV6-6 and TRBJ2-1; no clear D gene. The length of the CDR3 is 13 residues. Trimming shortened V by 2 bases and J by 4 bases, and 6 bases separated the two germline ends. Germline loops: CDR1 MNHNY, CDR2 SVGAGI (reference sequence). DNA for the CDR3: TGTGCCAGCAGTTACACGGCGTACAATGAGCAGTTCTTC. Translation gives CASSYTAYNEQFF.

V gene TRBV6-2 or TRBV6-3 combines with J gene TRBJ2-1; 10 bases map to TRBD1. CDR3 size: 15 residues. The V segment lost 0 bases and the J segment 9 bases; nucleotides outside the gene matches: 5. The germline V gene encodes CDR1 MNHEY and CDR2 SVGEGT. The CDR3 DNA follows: TGTGCCAGCAGTTACTCAGGGACAGGGGTTATTGAGCAGTTCTTC. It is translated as CASSYSGTGVIEQFF.

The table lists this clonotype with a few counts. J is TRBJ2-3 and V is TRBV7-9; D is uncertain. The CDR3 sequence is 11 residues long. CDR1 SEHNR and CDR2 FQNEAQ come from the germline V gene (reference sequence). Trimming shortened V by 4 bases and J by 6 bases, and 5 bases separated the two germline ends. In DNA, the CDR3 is TGTGCCAGCAGCTCCCCCGATACGCAGTATTTT. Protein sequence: CASSSPDTQYF. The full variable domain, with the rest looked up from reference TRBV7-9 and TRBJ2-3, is DTGVSQNPRHKITKRGQNVTFRCDPISEHNRLYWYRQTLGQGPEFLTYFQNEAQLEKSRLLSDRFSAERPKGSFSTLEIQRTEQGDSAMYLCASSSPDTQYFGPGTRLTVL.

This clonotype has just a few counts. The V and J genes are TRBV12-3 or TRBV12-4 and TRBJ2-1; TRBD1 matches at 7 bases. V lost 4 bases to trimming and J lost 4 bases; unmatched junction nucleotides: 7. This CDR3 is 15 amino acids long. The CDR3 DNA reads TGTGCCAGCAGTTCAACCGGGACAGATTACAATGAGCAGTTCTTC. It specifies CASSSTGTDYNEQFF.

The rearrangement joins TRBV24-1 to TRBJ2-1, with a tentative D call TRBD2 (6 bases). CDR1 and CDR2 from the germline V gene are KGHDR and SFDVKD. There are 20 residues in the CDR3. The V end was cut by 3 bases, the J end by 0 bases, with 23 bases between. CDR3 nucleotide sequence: TGTGCCACCAGTGATCATCCCCGAGGGACTGACCGAGGCTCCTACAATGAGCAGTTCTTC. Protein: CATSDHPRGTDRGSYNEQFF.

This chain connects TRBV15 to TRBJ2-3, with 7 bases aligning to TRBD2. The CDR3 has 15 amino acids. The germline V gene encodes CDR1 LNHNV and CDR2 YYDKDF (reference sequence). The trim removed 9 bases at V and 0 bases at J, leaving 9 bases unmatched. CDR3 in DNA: TGTGCCACTGGACGGCGGGAGTCTAGCACAGATACGCAGTATTTT. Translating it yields CATGRRESSTDTQYF.

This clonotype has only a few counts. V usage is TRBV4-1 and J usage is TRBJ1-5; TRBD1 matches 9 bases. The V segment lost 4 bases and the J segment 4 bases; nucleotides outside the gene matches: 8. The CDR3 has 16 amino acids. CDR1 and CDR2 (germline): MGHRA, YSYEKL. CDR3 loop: CASSPTPGQGNQPQHF. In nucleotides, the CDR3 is TGCGCCAGCAGCCCGACTCCGGGACAGGGTAATCAGCCCCAGCATTTT.

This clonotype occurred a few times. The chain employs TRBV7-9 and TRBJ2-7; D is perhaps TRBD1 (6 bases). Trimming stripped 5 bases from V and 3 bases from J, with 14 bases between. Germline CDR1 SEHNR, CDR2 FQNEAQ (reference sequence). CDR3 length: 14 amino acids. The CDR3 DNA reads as TGTGCCAGCAGCCCTGAACGACAGGTCTACGAGCAGTACTTC. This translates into CASSPERQVYEQYF.

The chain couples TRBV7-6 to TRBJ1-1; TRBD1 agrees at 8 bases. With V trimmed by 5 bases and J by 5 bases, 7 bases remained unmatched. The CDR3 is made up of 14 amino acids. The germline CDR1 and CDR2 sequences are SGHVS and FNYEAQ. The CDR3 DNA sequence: TGTGCCAGCAGCATTGGACAGGGAAGAACTGAAGCTTTCTTT. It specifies CASSIGQGRTEAFF.

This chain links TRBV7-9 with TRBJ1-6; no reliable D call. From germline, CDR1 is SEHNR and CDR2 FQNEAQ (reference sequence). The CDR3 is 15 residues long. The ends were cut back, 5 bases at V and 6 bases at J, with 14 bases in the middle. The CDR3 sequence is CASSPGGPINSPLHF. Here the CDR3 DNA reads TGTGCCAGCAGCCCGGGTGGGCCGATTAATTCACCCCTCCACTTT.

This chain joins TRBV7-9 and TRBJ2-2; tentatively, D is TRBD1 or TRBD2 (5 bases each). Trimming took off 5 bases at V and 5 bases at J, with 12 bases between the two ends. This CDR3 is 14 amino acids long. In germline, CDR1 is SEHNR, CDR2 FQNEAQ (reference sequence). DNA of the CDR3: TGTGCCAGCAGCCTCCGGGACGGGACCGGGGAGCTGTTTTTT. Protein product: CASSLRDGTGELFF. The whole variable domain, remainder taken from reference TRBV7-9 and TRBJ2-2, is DTGVSQNPRHKITKRGQNVTFRCDPISEHNRLYWYRQTLGQGPEFLTYFQNEAQLEKSRLLSDRFSAERPKGSFSTLEIQRTEQGDSAMYLCASSLRDGTGELFFGEGSRLTVL.

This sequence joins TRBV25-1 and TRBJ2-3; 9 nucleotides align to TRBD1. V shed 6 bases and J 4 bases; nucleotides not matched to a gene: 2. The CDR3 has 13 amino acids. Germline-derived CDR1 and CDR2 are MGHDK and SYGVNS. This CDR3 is CASRQGAPDTQYF. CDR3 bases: TGTGCCAGCAGACAGGGGGCTCCAGATACGCAGTATTTT.

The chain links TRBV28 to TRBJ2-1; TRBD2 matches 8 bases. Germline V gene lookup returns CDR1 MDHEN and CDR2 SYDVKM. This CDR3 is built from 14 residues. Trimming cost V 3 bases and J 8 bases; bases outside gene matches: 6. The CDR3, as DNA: TGTGCCAGCAGTTTCGGACTAGCCCCCCATGAGCAGTTCTTC. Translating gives CASSFGLAPHEQFF. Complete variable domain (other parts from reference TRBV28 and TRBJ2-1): DVKVTQSSRYLVKRTGEKVFLECVQDMDHENMFWYRQDPGLGLRLIYFSYDVKMKEKGDIPEGYSVSREKKERFSLILESASTNQTSMYLCASSFGLAPHEQFFGPGTRLTVL.

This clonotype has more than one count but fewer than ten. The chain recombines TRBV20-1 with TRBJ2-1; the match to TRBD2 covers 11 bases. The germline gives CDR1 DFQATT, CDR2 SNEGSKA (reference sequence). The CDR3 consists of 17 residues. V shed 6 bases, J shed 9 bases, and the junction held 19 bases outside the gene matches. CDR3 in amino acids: CSASTSGIDYYTIEQFF. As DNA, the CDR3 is TGCAGTGCATCGACTAGCGGGATTGATTATTATACAATTGAGCAGTTCTTC.